One and the same sample provided the 4 T cell receptor beta chains below, sequenced in a study of blood T cell repertoires in COVID-19. This table comes from immunoSEQ multiplex PCR, and its TCRdb copy is limited to in-frame clones, with some not included. The table includes 130,000 to 150,000 clones, under 90% detected once. Sample: peripheral blood. The receptors stem from a woman older than 75 in a cohort sampled during active or convalescent COVID-19.

V is TRBV12-3 or TRBV12-4 and J is TRBJ1-2; 8 bases are a match to TRBD1. After removal of 7 bases from V and 6 bases from J, the junction contained 7 bases not matched to a gene. The CDR3 spans 13 residues. The CDR3 spells CASIADRADGYTF. The CDR3 DNA reads TGTGCCAGCATTGCGGACAGGGCGGATGGCTACACCTTC.

The V gene is TRBV5-5, the J gene TRBJ2-1, with 10 bases lining up with TRBD2. CDR3 length equals 15 residues. CDR1 and CDR2 (germline): SGHKS, YYEKEE (reference sequence). V was clipped by 3 bases and J by 6 bases; unmatched bases: 6. The CDR3 DNA reads TGTGCCAGCAGCTGGGGACTAGCGTTGGGCAATGAGCAGTTCTTC. Translation: CASSWGLALGNEQFF.

The V and J genes are TRBV6-2 or TRBV6-3 and TRBJ2-3; possibly TRBD2 for D (5 bases). Germline V gene lookup returns CDR1 MNHEY and CDR2 SVGEGT. The CDR3 is made up of 13 amino acids. Trimming took 6 bases from V and 2 from J, leaving 9 bases between them. The CDR3 spells CASSDYYTDTQYF. The CDR3 DNA reads as TGTGCCAGCAGCGACTACTACACAGATACGCAGTATTTT.

This chain links TRBV5-6 with TRBJ2-5; 9 nucleotides match TRBD2. Germline CDR1 is SGHDT and CDR2 is YYEEEE. The CDR3 totals 15 residues. The ends lost 0 bases at V and 11 bases at J; junction bases unmatched: 11. CDR3 in DNA: TGTGCCAGCAGCTTGGAATCGGGACTAGCATCATCTCAGTACTTC. It is translated as CASSLESGLASSQYF.